What follows are 19 T cell receptor beta chains derived from one specimen sequenced in a study of Graves' ophthalmopathy and Graves' hyperthyroidism. RNA served as the template for amplifying TCR beta CDR3 regions. First-round RT-PCR used HTBI primers; second-round multiplex PCR followed. TCRdb redid the calling of the multiplex PCR reads with MiXCR, one entry per CDR3 protein. The top ten hold roughly 3% of the sample, which has hundreds of thousands of distinct CDR3 sequences, roughly 21% seen once. The sample was peripheral blood. These receptors were obtained from a woman aged 18 to 35 with stable Graves' hyperthyroidism.

The chain employs TRBV20-1 and TRBJ2-5; D gene uncertain. The CDR3 contains 14 residues. The germline V and J ends were trimmed by 2 bases and 0 bases, with 10 bases remaining between them. The germline V gene encodes CDR1 DFQATT and CDR2 SNEGSKA (reference sequence). As DNA, the CDR3 is TGCAGTGCTAGATGGCTTACGTACCAAGAGACCCAGTACTTC. It yields the protein CSARWLTYQETQYF.

The CDR3 coding sequence is TGTGCCAGCAGTTCCTCAGGGGGATGGTATGGCTACACCTTC. It specifies CASSSSGGWYGYTF. The chain recombines TRBV28 with TRBJ1-2; 7 nucleotides align to TRBD1. Germline lookup yields CDR1 MDHEN and CDR2 SYDVKM. The V gene end was trimmed by 4 bases and the J gene end by 5 bases; junction bases not matched to a gene: 7. CDR3 length equals 14 residues.

This clonotype was picked up many times. The chain has TRBV28 and TRBJ1-2, with D possibly being TRBD1 (6 bases). The germline V and J ends were trimmed by 6 bases and 0 bases, with 14 bases remaining between them. Germline CDR1 and CDR2: MDHEN and SYDVKM. The CDR3 consists of 15 residues. The CDR3 nucleotides read TGTGCCAGCAGCTCTACAGGGTTGGCTAACTATGGCTACACCTTC. Its protein product is CASSSTGLANYGYTF.

This clonotype was detected many times. V gene TRBV12-3 or TRBV12-4 combines with J gene TRBJ2-7; 7 bases match TRBD2. The CDR3 sequence is 14 residues long. The trim removed 4 bases at V and 4 bases at J, leaving 7 bases unmatched. CDR3 protein: CASSSLAETYEQYF. In DNA form, the CDR3 reads TGTGCCAGCAGTTCGCTAGCGGAGACTTACGAGCAGTACTTC.

This sequence joins TRBV6-1 and TRBJ1-3; D call uncertain. Trimming removed 3 bases from V and 0 bases from J, with 6 bases in between. The CDR3 sequence is 14 residues long. Germline V CDR1 and CDR2: MNHNS, SASEGT. The CDR3 sequence: CASSDFGSGNTIYF. For the CDR3, the DNA is TGTGCCAGCAGTGATTTCGGCTCTGGAAACACCATATATTTT.

This clonotype was counted at least ten times. The J gene is TRBJ1-2, the V gene TRBV6-4; D is possibly TRBD1 (6 bases). Germline V lookup: CDR1 MRHNA, CDR2 SNTAGT. The germline V and J ends were trimmed by 2 bases and 5 bases, with 27 bases remaining between them. The CDR3 has 19 amino acids. CDR3 residues: CASSDRRPSRRGDRYGYTF. Here the CDR3 DNA reads TGTGCCAGCAGTGACCGCAGGCCTTCGAGAAGGGGGGATAGATATGGCTACACCTTC.

This clonotype has ten or more counts. V gene TRBV12-3 or TRBV12-4 combines with J gene TRBJ1-1; D not certain. This CDR3 region has 14 residues. Trimming stripped 2 bases from V and 1 base from J, with 8 bases between. The CDR3 region has the DNA TGTGCCAGCAGTTTATCCGCCGCGAACACTGAAGCTTTCTTT. It encodes CASSLSAANTEAFF.

CDR3 bases: TGTGCCACCAGCAGAGATACGCAGGCCCTCTCTGGGGCCAACGTCCTGACTTTC. Translation: CATSRDTQALSGANVLTF. V usage is TRBV15 and J usage is TRBJ2-6; D call uncertain. CDR3 length: 18 residues. Per germline, CDR1 LNHNV and CDR2 YYDKDF (reference sequence). V lost 0 bases, J lost 0 bases, and 12 bases lay in between.

The sample holds a few counts of this clonotype. The chain recombines TRBV6-5 with TRBJ2-5; 7 nucleotides agree with TRBD1. Germline CDR1 is MNHEY and CDR2 is SVGAGI. The V gene end was trimmed by 4 bases and the J gene end by 8 bases; junction bases not matched to a gene: 7. CDR3 size: 13 residues. The CDR3 DNA reads TGTGCCAGCAGTTCCCGGGACAGTGGTACCCAGTACTTC. It specifies CASSSRDSGTQYF.

V gene TRBV18 combines with J gene TRBJ2-7; tentative D call: TRBD2 (6 bases). The CDR3 is 14 residues long. Germline V lookup: CDR1 KGHSH, CDR2 LQKENI. V dropped 1 base and J dropped 6 bases, with 13 bases sitting between them. The CDR3 DNA reads as TGTGCCAGCTCACCACAGGCACTAGCTACCGAGCAGTACTTC. Protein sequence: CASSPQALATEQYF.

A note on this clonotype: A single base separates this from a much larger clone, so it may be a read error. This sequence joins TRBV12-3 or TRBV12-4 and TRBJ1-1, with D unresolved. The CDR3 is made up of 12 amino acids. The CDR3: CTSRLRVAESFF. The CDR3 coding sequence is TGTACCAGCAGGCTTCGGGTCGCTGAATCTTTCTTT.

This chain links TRBV27 with TRBJ1-5; no clear D. Looked up from germline, CDR1 is MNHEY and CDR2 is SMNVEV (reference sequence). The V end lost 1 base, the J end lost 7 bases, and 14 bases lay between the germline ends. CDR3 length: 15 residues. The CDR3 here is CASSLLGRSGQPQHF. The DNA of the CDR3 is TGTGCCAGCAGTTTATTGGGGAGGTCAGGCCAGCCCCAGCATTTT.

This chain connects TRBV2 to TRBJ1-5, with D possibly TRBD1 on 5 matching bases. CDR3 length: 14 amino acids. The V gene's germline CDR1 is SNHLY and CDR2 FYNNEI. The ends were cut back, 6 bases at V and 4 bases at J, with 13 bases in the middle. The CDR3 spells CASSLRTLNQPQHF. The DNA for the CDR3 is TGTGCCAGCAGCCTAAGGACACTTAATCAGCCCCAGCATTTT.

Many counts were recorded for this clonotype. This sequence joins TRBV12-3 or TRBV12-4 and TRBJ1-1; no firm D call. This CDR3 has 14 residues. Trimming pared 2 bases from V and 0 bases from J, leaving 7 bases between. In nucleotides, the CDR3 is TGTGCCAGCAGTTTAACGAGACTGAACACTGAAGCTTTCTTT. This encodes CASSLTRLNTEAFF.

The chain employs TRBV6-5 and TRBJ1-2, with D unresolved. Germline V lookup: CDR1 MNHEY, CDR2 SVGAGI. There are 14 residues in the CDR3. Trimming stripped 4 bases from V and 4 bases from J, with 13 bases between. The CDR3, as DNA: TGTGCCAGCAGTTCTATAACAGCCCGCTATGGCTACACCTTC. This encodes CASSSITARYGYTF.

This clonotype was found many times. The chain has TRBV6-1 and TRBJ2-7; maybe TRBD2 (5 bases). The CDR3 has 14 amino acids. Per the germline V gene, CDR1 is MNHNS and CDR2 is SASEGT. Trimming took 3 bases from V and 3 from J, leaving 12 bases between them. For the CDR3, the DNA is TGTGCCAGCAGTGAGCGGGCCCAGTTCTACGAGCAGTACTTC. Translation gives CASSERAQFYEQYF.

This clonotype has ten or more counts. The V gene is TRBV30, the J gene TRBJ2-7; D is perhaps TRBD1 (6 bases). The CDR3 loop spans 16 amino acids. Germline CDR1 GTSNPN, CDR2 SVGIG (reference sequence). Trimming removed 1 base at V and 3 bases at J, with 19 bases between. The CDR3 is CAWSGTTGRGGYEQYF. CDR3 nucleotide sequence: TGTGCCTGGAGTGGGACAACAGGGCGCGGAGGCTACGAGCAGTACTTC.

Turning to this clonotype: Germline is not matched at one junction end, which may reflect a read error. The rearrangement links TRBV20-1 to TRBJ2-5; 10 bases line up with TRBD2. The CDR3 totals 14 residues. The germline gives CDR1 DFQATT, CDR2 SNEGSKA (reference sequence). The CDR3 DNA follows: TGCAGTGCTACGAGTAGCGGGAGGAGAGAGACCCTGTACTTC. This gives the protein CSATSSGRRETLYF.

Concerning this clonotype itself: This sequence may be a read error, since a much larger clone differs from it by one base. The chain couples TRBV29-1 to TRBJ1-2; weak D call: TRBD1 (5 bases). CDR3 length: 13 residues. Per germline, CDR1 SQVTM and CDR2 ANQGSEA. Trimming cost V 7 bases and J 3 bases, with 15 bases left between them. The CDR3 loop is CSGLQAGDYGYTF. In DNA form, the CDR3 reads TGCAGCGGATTACAGGCTGGAGACTATGGCTACACCTTC.